This T cell receptor beta chain derives from a study of T cells after yellow fever vaccination. This clonotype was recorded many times. Each CDR3 protein gets one entry after TCRdb re-called the 5' RACE reads with MiXCR. The table lists 150,000 or so distinct CDR3 sequences, 6.6% of them singletons. This CDR3 is built from 15 residues. V shed 4 bases, J shed 5 bases, and the junction held 11 bases outside the gene matches. The germline V gene has CDR1 LNHNV and CDR2 YYDKDF (reference sequence). The chain combines TRBV15 with TRBJ2-7, with TRBD1 identical over 7 bases. The sample in question was CD4+ T cells sorted from PBMCs, obtained 10 days after the yellow fever booster vaccination. This TCR was sampled from a man aged 25-45 years who received the YFV17D yellow fever vaccine. CDR3 bases: TGTGCCACCAGCAAAGGGCCCGACAGGGCGGACGAGCAGTACTTC. Its protein is CATSKGPDRADEQYF.